Listed below are T cell receptor beta chains from one sample, sequenced in a study of cytomegalovirus exposure and HLA in healthy donors. Clones were sequenced by immunoSEQ multiplex PCR, and TCRdb holds only the in-frame ones, with some missing. The table lists around 150,000 clones, 77% of them singletons, with 2% to 2.5% in the top ten. Sequencing input: PBMCs. The receptors were gathered from a man in his thirties or forties in good health and CMV-seronegative. CDR3s include the opening cysteine and the closing phenylalanine or tryptophan. D genes are given only for firm matches. The size field is filled for only some rows; it gives once, few, many or a size class.

TRBJ2-5 TRBV4-2 TRBD2 NA CASSQNLAGAGETQYF TGTGCCAGCAGCCAGAACTTAGCGGGAGCGGGAGAGACCCAGTACTTC
TRBJ2-5 TRBV7-9 NA NA CASSLVMGGKETQYF TGTGCCAGCAGCTTAGTAATGGGCGGGAAAGAGACCCAGTACTTC
TRBJ2-7 TRBV27 NA NA CASSSALLRREVSYEQYF TGTGCCAGCAGCTCGGCCCTGTTAAGGAGGGAAGTCTCCTACGAGCAGTACTTC
TRBJ2-2 TRBV7-9 TRBD1 NA CASSFPGQTGELFF TGTGCCAGCAGCTTCCCGGGACAGACCGGGGAGCTGTTTTTT
TRBJ2-3 TRBV10-1 TRBD2 NA CASSDRRRGTDTQYF TGCGCCAGCAGTGACCGAAGGCGGGGGACAGATACGCAGTATTTT
TRBJ1-2 TRBV5-1 NA NA CASSLAGVEYGYTF TGCGCCAGCAGTCTGGCGGGGGTGGAGTATGGCTACACCTTC
TRBJ2-7 TRBV29-1 NA NA CSVADTPNDYEQYF TGCAGCGTTGCGGACACCCCAAACGACTACGAGCAGTACTTC
TRBJ2-1 TRBV4-1 NA few CASSQDAVPYNEQFF TGCGCCAGCAGCCAAGACGCAGTCCCCTACAATGAGCAGTTCTTC
TRBJ2-7 TRBV10-3 TRBD1 NA CAISGDRAGEQYF TGTGCCATCAGTGGGGACAGGGCGGGCGAGCAGTACTTC
TRBJ2-2 TRBV4-1 NA NA CASSQQGGETGELFF TGCGCCAGCAGCCAACAGGGGGGAGAAACCGGGGAGCTGTTTTTT
TRBJ2-5 TRBV2 NA NA CASLGLLEETQYF TGTGCCAGCCTAGGACTGTTGGAAGAGACCCAGTACTTC
TRBJ1-5 TRBV27 TRBD1 NA CASSLTGESNQPQHF TGTGCCAGCAGTTTAACAGGGGAGAGCAATCAGCCCCAGCATTTT
TRBJ2-3 TRBV5-6 NA NA CASSPRFAGTDTQYF TGTGCCAGCAGCCCCCGTTTTGCGGGCACAGATACGCAGTATTTT
TRBJ2-1 TRBV18 TRBD1 NA CASSPPTGGRYNEQFF TGTGCCAGCTCACCTCCTACAGGGGGCCGCTACAATGAGCAGTTCTTC
TRBJ2-7 TRBV19 NA NA CASSAGRSPRNEQYF TGTGCCAGTAGTGCTGGCAGATCCCCCAGAAACGAGCAGTACTTC
TRBJ1-3 TRBV6-1 NA NA CASSERGTGNTIYF TGTGCCAGCAGCGAAAGGGGAACTGGAAACACCATATATTTT
TRBJ1-5 TRBV11-2 NA NA CASSLDGGQPQHF TGTGCCAGCAGCTTAGATGGGGGGCAGCCCCAGCATTTT
TRBJ2-5 TRBV5-1 NA once CASSLAGANWGVETQYF TGCGCCAGCAGCTTGGCCGGGGCTAATTGGGGGGTAGAGACCCAGTACTTC
TRBJ1-2 TRBV2 NA NA CASSEALANYGYTF TGTGCCAGCAGTGAAGCGTTAGCTAACTATGGCTACACCTTC
TRBJ2-7 TRBV28 TRBD1 NA CASSSDEVGQDTYEQYF TGTGCCAGCAGCTCGGACGAAGTGGGACAGGACACCTACGAGCAGTACTTC
TRBJ1-4 TRBV4-2 NA NA CASSQDASLVGNEKLFF TGTGCCAGCAGCCAAGATGCCTCCTTGGTCGGTAATGAAAAACTGTTTTTT
TRBJ2-7 TRBV7-2 TRBD2 NA CASSQGTSGDWEQYF TGTGCCAGCAGCCAAGGGACTAGCGGGGATTGGGAGCAGTACTTC
TRBJ1-1 TRBV30 TRBD1 NA CAWGSGTGRWTTEAFF TGTGCCTGGGGATCTGGGACAGGGAGGTGGACCACTGAAGCTTTCTTT
TRBJ2-1 TRBV7-8 NA NA CASSLRPLQVVYNEQFF TGTGCCAGCAGCTTAAGGCCCCTGCAGGTCGTTTACAATGAGCAGTTCTTC
TRBJ2-2 TRBV28 TRBD1 few CASRTSTGGVTGELFF TGTGCCAGCAGGACATCCACAGGGGGCGTCACCGGGGAGCTGTTTTTT
TRBJ1-2 TRBV7-3 TRBD1 NA CASSAGQGVHGYTF TGTGCCAGCAGCGCGGGACAGGGGGTCCATGGCTACACCTTC
TRBJ2-2 TRBV10-3 NA few CAISVYSGNTGELFF TGTGCCATCAGTGTTTATAGCGGCAACACCGGGGAGCTGTTTTTT
TRBJ2-3 TRBV5-8 NA NA CASSVHASTDTQYF TGTGCCAGCAGCGTACATGCTAGCACAGATACGCAGTATTTT
TRBJ2-1 TRBV12-5 TRBD1 once CASGLIQGAGNEQFF TGTGCTAGTGGTTTGATCCAGGGGGCGGGGAATGAGCAGTTCTTC
TRBJ2-2 TRBV29-1 NA NA CSVEYNSNTGELFF TGCAGCGTGGAGTACAATTCGAACACCGGGGAGCTGTTTTTT